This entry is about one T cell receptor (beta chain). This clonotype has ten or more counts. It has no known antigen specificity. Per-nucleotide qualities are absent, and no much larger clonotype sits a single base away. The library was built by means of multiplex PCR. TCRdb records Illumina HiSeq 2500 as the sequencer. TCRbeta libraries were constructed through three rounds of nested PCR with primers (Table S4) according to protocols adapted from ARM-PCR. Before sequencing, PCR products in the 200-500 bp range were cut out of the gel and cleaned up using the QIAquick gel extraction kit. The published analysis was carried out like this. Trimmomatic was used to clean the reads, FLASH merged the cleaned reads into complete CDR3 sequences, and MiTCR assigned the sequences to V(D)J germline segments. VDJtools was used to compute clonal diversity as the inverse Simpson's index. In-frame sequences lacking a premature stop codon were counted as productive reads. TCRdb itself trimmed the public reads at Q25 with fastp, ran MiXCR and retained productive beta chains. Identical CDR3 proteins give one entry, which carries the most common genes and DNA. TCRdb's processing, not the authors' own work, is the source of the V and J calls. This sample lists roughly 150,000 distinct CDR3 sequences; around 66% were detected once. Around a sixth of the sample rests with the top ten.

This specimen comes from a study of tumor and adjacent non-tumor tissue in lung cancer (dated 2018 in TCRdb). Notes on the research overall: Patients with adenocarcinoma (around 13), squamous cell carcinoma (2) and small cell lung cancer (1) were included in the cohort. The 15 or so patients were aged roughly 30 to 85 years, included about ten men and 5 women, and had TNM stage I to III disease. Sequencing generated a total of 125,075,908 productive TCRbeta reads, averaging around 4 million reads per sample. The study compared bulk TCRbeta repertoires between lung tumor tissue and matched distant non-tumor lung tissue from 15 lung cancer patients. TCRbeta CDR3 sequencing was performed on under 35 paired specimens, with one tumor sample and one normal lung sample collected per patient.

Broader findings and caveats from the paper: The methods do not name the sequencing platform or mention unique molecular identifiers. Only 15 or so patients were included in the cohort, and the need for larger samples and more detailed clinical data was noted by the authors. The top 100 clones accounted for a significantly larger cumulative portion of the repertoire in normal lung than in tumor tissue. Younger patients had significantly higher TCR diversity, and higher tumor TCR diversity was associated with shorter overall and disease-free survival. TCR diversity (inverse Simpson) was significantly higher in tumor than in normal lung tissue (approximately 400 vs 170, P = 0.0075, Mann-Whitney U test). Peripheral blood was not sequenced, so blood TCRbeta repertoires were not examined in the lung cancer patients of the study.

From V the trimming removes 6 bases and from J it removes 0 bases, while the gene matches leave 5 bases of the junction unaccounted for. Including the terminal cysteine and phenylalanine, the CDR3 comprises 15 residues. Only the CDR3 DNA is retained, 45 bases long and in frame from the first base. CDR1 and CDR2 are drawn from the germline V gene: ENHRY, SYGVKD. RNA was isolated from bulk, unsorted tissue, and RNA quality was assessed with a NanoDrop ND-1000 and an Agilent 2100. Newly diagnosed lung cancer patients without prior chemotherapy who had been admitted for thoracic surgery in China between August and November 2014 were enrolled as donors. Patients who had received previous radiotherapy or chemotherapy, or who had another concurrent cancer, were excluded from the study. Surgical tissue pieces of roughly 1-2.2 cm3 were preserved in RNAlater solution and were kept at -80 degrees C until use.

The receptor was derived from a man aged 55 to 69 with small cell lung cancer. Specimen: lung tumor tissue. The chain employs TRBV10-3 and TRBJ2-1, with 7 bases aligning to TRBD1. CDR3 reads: CAIRARDSSYNEQFF. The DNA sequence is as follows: TGTGCCATCAGGGCCCGGGACAGCTCCTACAATGAGCAGTTCTTC.